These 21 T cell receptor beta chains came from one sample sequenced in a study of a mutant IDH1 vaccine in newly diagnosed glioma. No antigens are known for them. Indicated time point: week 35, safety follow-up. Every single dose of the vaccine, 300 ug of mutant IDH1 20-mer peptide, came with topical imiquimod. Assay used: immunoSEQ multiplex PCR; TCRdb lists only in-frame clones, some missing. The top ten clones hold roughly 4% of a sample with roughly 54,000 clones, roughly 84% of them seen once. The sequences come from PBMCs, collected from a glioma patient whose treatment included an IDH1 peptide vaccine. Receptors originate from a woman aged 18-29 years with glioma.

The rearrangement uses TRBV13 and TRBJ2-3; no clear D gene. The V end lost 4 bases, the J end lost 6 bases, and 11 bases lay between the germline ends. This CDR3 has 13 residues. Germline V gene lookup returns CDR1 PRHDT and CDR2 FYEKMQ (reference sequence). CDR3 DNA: TGTGCCAGCAGCTCATCCCTAGGCGATACGCAGTATTTT. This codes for CASSSSLGDTQYF.

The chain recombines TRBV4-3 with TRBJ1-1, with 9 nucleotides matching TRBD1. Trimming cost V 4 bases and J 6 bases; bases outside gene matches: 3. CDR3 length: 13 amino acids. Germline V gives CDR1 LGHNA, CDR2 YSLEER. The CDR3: CASSRTGVAEAFF. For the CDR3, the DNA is TGCGCCAGCAGCCGGACAGGGGTCGCTGAAGCTTTCTTT.

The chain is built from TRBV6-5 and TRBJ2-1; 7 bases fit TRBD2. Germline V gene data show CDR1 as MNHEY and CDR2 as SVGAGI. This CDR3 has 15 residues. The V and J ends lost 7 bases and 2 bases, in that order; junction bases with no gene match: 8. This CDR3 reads CASTKSLAAYNEQFF. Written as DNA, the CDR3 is TGTGCCAGCACCAAGAGTCTAGCGGCCTACAATGAGCAGTTCTTC.

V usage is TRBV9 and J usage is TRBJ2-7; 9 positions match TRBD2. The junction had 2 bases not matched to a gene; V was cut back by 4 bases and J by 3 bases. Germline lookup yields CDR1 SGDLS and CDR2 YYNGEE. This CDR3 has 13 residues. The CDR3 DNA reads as TGTGCCAGCAGCTTGACTAGCGGCTACGAGCAGTACTTC. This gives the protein CASSLTSGYEQYF.

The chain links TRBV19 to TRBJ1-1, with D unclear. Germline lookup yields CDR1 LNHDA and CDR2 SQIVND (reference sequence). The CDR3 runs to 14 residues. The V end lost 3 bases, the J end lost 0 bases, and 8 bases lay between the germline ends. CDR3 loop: CASSIGVMNTEAFF. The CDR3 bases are TGTGCCAGTAGTATCGGGGTCATGAACACTGAAGCTTTCTTT.

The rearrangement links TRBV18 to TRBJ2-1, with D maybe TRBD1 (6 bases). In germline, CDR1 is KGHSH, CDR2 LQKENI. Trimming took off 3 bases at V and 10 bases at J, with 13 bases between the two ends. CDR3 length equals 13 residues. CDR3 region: CASSPGQHQEQFF. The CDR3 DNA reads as TGTGCCAGCTCACCTGGACAGCACCAGGAGCAGTTCTTC.

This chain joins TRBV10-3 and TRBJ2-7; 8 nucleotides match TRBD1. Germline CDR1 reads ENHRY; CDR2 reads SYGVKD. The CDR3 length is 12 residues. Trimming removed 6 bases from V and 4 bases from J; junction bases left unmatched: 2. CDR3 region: CAIRDREYEQYF. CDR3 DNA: TGTGCCATCAGGGACAGGGAGTACGAGCAGTACTTC.

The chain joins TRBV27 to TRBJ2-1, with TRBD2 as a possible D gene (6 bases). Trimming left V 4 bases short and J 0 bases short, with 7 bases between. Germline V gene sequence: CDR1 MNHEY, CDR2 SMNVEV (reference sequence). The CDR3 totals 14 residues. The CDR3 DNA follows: TGTGCCAGCAGTTCCGGGAGCTCCTACAATGAGCAGTTCTTC. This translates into CASSSGSSYNEQFF.

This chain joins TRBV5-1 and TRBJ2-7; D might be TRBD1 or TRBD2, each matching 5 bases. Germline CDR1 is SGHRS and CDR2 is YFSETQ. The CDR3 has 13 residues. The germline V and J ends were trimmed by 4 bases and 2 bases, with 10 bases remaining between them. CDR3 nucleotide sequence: TGCGCCAGCAGCCCGGGGACGGCCTACGAGCAGTACTTC. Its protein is CASSPGTAYEQYF.

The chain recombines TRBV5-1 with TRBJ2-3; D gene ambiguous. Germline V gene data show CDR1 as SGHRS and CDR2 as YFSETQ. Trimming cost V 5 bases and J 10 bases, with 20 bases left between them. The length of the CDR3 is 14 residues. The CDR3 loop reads CASRTSRSGESQYF. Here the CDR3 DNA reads TGCGCCAGCAGGACGTCTAGGAGTGGGGAATCGCAGTATTTT. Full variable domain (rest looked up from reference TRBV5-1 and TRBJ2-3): KAGVTQTPRYLIKTRGQQVTLSCSPISGHRSVSWYQQTPGQGLQFLFEYFSETQRNKGNFPGRFSGRQFSNSRSEMNVSTLELGDSALYLCASRTSRSGESQYFGPGTRLTVL.

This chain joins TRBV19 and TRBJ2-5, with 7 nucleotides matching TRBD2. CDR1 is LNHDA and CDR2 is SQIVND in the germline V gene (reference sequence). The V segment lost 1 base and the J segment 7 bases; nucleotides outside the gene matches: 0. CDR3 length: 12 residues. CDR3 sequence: CASSIGEGTQYF. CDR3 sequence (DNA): TGTGCCAGTAGTATAGGGGAGGGGACCCAGTACTTC.

The CDR3 is CASSHPVWVGGDFEQYF. Here the CDR3 DNA reads TGTGCCAGCAGTCACCCAGTCTGGGTGGGAGGCGACTTCGAGCAGTACTTC. The V and J genes are TRBV7-9 and TRBJ2-7; a possible D gene is TRBD2 (6 bases). Germline V gene data show CDR1 as SEHNR and CDR2 as FQNEAQ (reference sequence). V was shortened by 6 bases and J by 6 bases, with 27 bases between the two germline ends. CDR3 length: 17 residues.

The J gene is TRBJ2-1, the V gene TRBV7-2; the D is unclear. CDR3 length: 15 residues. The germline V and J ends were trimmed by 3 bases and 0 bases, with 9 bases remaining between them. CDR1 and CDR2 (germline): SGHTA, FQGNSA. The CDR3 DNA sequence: TGTGCCAGCAGCTTTCATAGCAGCTCCTACAATGAGCAGTTCTTC. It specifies CASSFHSSSYNEQFF. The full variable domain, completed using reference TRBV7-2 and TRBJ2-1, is GAGVSQSPSNKVTEKGKDVELRCDPISGHTALYWYRQSLGQGLEFLIYFQGNSAPDKSGLPSDRFSAERTGGSVSTLTIQRTQQEDSAVYLCASSFHSSSYNEQFFGPGTRLTVL.

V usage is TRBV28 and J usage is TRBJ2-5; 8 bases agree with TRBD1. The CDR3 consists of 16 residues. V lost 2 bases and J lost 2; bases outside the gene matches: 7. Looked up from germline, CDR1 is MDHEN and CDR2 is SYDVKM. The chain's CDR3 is CASSLAGTGPQETQYF. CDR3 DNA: TGTGCCAGCAGTTTAGCCGGGACAGGCCCGCAAGAGACCCAGTACTTC. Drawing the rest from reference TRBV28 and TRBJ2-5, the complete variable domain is DVKVTQSSRYLVKRTGEKVFLECVQDMDHENMFWYRQDPGLGLRLIYFSYDVKMKEKGDIPEGYSVSREKKERFSLILESASTNQTSMYLCASSLAGTGPQETQYFGPGTRLLVL.

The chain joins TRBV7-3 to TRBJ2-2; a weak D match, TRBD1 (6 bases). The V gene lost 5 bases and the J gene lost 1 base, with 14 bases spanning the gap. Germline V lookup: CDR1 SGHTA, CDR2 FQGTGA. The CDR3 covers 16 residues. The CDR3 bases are TGTGCCAGCAGCCCCGCCAGGGGCGGGAACACCGGGGAGCTGTTTTTT. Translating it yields CASSPARGGNTGELFF. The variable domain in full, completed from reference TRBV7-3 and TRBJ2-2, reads GAGVSQTPSNKVTEKGKYVELRCDPISGHTALYWYRQSLGQGPEFLIYFQGTGAADDSGLPNDRFFAVRPEGSVSTLKIQRTERGDSAVYLCASSPARGGNTGELFFGEGSRLTVL.

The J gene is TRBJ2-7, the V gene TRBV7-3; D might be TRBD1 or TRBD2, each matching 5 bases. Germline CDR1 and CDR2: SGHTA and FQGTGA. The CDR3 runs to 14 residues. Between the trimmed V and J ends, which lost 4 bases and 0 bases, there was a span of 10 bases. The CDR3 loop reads CASSWDRSSYEQYF. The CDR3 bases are TGTGCCAGCAGCTGGGACCGGAGCTCCTACGAGCAGTACTTC.

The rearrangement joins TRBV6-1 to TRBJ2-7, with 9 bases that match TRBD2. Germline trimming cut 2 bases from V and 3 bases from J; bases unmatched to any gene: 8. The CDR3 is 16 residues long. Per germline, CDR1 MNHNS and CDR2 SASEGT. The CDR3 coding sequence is TGTGCCAGCAGTGAAACCAGCGGGGGGCGTTTCTACGAGCAGTACTTC. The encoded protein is CASSETSGGRFYEQYF.

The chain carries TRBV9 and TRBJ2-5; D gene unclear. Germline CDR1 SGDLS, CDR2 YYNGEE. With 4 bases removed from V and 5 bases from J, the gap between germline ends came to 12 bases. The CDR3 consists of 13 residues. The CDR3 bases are TGTGCCAGCAGCCTTGGACCCGTGGAGACCCAGTACTTC. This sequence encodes CASSLGPVETQYF. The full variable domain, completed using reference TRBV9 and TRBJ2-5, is DSGVTQTPKHLITATGQRVTLRCSPRSGDLSVYWYQQSLDQGLQFLIQYYNGEERAKGNILERFSAQQFPDLHSELNLSSLELGDSALYFCASSLGPVETQYFGPGTRLLVL.

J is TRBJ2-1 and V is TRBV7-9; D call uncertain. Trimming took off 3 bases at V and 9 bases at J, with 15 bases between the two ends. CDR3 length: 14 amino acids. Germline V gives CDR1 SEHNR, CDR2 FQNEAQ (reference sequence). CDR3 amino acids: CASSFHRSPSEQFF. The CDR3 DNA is TGTGCCAGCAGCTTTCACCGTAGCCCAAGTGAGCAGTTCTTC.

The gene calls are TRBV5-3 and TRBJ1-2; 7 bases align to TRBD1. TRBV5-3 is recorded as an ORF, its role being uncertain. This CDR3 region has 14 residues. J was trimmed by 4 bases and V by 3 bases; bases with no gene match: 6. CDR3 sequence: CARSWNRGGYGYTF. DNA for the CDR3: TGTGCCAGAAGCTGGAACAGGGGCGGCTATGGCTACACCTTC.

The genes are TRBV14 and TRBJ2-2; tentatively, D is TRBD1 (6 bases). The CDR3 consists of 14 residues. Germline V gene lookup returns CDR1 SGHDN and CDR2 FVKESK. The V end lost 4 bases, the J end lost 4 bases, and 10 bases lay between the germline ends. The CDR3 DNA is TGTGCCAGCAGCCGGGGACACTTCACCGGGGAGCTGTTTTTT. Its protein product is CASSRGHFTGELFF.